The present T cell receptor beta chain was sequenced within a study of T-cell reconstitution after alpha-beta-depleted transplantation in children. The TCRbeta library incorporated unique molecular identifiers. TCRdb reprocessed the PCR reads via MiXCR and lists one record per CDR3 protein. The repertoire holds about 130,000 distinct CDR3 sequences, approximately 8.7% seen once, with less than 25% in the top ten. Trimming at V came to 4 bases and at J to 9 bases, leaving 14 bases not matched to a gene. Looked up from germline, CDR1 is SGHRS and CDR2 is YFSETQ. This CDR3 contains 17 residues. The table lists this clonotype with a few counts.

The chain joins TRBV5-1 to TRBJ1-6, with 9 positions matching TRBD1. This specimen consisted of PBMCs, mostly from graft donor cells, obtained 180 days after TCRalphabeta/CD19-depleted stem cell transplant. The receptor comes from a girl under three years old who had a stem cell transplant for combined immunodeficiency, so the T cells may come from the graft donor. CDR3: CASSPSGTGFGGSPLHF. In nucleotides, the CDR3 is TGCGCCAGCAGCCCCAGTGGGACAGGGTTCGGAGGTTCACCCCTCCACTTT.